The following is a TCR beta chain sequence with its context. Antigen unknown. The table came from immunoSEQ multiplex PCR; TCRdb's copy has only in-frame clones and leaves some out. The top ten hold 0.35% to 0.45% of the sample, which has fewer than 2.5 million clones, 93% seen once. This entry is derived from a study of shared clonotypes between healthy human individuals. As for the study in general: Three plates were used per donor for CD4 naive, three for CD4 memory, two for CD8 naive and one for CD8 memory. Study findings and constraints: Naive CD4 clonotypes overlapped across a few donors at roughly 5.1%. Blood was the only sampled material, and tissue repertoires likely differ. Memory subsets generally showed smaller estimated richness than naive subsets did.

Germline CDR1 reads LNHDA; CDR2 reads SQIVND (reference sequence). The J segment lost 7 bases and the V segment lost 5 bases, leaving 10 bases of the junction unmatched. The CDR3 is 15 residues long. The sample taken for sequencing was naive CD4+ T cells from PBMCs. Subset reported: CD45RA+ positively selected. The TCR comes from a young man in good health. Some clones in this sample may be carry-over from other donors' samples. This chain connects TRBV19 to TRBJ2-7; 11 positions agree with TRBD2. CDR3 region: CASSSGASGRWEQYF. Written as DNA, the CDR3 is TGTGCCAGTAGTTCCGGGGCTAGCGGGAGGTGGGAGCAGTACTTC.